This paragraph covers one TCR beta chain sequence. This sample stems from a study of blood T cell repertoires in COVID-19. V lost 7 bases and J 8 bases, leaving 18 bases between the germline ends. The V gene's germline CDR1 is SNHLY and CDR2 FYNNEI. This CDR3 has 14 residues. Produced via immunoSEQ multiplex PCR; TCRdb's table is partial and in-frame only. The sample has roughly 80,000 clones; roughly four fifths are singletons. The receptor was derived from a human donor in a cohort sampled during active COVID-19. The sample was peripheral blood. The chain joins TRBV2 to TRBJ1-5; possible D gene TRBD1, 5 bases. CDR3 loop: CASIPDISREPQHF. CDR3 nucleotide sequence: TGTGCCAGCATCCCGGACATCTCCCGGGAGCCCCAGCATTTT. The whole variable domain, filled in from reference TRBV2 and TRBJ1-5, reads EPEVTQTPSHQVTQMGQEVILRCVPISNHLYFYWYRQILGQKVEFLVSFYNNEISEKSEIFDDQFSVERPDGSNFTLKIRSTKLEDSAMYFCASIPDISREPQHFGDGTRLSIL.